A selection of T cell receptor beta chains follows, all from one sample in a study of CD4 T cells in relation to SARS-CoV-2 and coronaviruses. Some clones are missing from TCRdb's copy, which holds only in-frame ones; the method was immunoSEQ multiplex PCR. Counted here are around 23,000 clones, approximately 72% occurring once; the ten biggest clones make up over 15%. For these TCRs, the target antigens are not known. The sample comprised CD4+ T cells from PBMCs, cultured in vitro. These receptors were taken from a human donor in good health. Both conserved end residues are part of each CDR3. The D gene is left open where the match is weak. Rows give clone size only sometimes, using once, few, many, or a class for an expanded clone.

cdr3_aa: CASSQEPSSYEQYF; cdr3_nt: TGTGCCAGCAGCCAAGAGCCGAGCTCCTACGAGCAGTACTTC; v_call: TRBV3-1/TRBV3-2; j_call: TRBJ2-7; clone_size: NA; d_call: NA
cdr3_aa: CASSHGRGEAFF; cdr3_nt: TGCGCCAGCAGCCATGGGAGGGGTGAAGCTTTCTTT; v_call: TRBV4-3; j_call: TRBJ1-1; clone_size: NA; d_call: NA
cdr3_aa: CASSLESASYNEQFF; cdr3_nt: TGTGCCAGCAGCTTAGAGTCCGCCTCCTACAATGAGCAGTTCTTC; v_call: TRBV7-2; j_call: TRBJ2-1; clone_size: NA; d_call: NA
cdr3_aa: CASSLDTGELFF; cdr3_nt: TGTGCCAGCAGTTTAGACACCGGGGAGCTGTTTTTT; v_call: TRBV12-3/TRBV12-4; j_call: TRBJ2-2; clone_size: NA; d_call: NA
cdr3_aa: CASSSGFLYEQFF; cdr3_nt: TGTGCCAGCAGTTCCGGGTTCCTTTATGAGCAGTTCTTC; v_call: TRBV6-2/TRBV6-3; j_call: TRBJ2-1; clone_size: NA; d_call: NA
cdr3_aa: CASSLPGQPTGELFF; cdr3_nt: TGTGCCAGCAGCTTGCCGGGACAGCCAACCGGGGAGCTGTTTTTT; v_call: TRBV7-6; j_call: TRBJ2-2; clone_size: NA; d_call: TRBD1
cdr3_aa: CASSLEGESPLHF; cdr3_nt: TGTGCCAGCAGCTTAGAAGGGGAATCACCCCTCCACTTT; v_call: TRBV7-9; j_call: TRBJ1-6; clone_size: NA; d_call: NA
cdr3_aa: CASRNRQGRANVLTF; cdr3_nt: TGTGCCAGCAGAAATAGACAGGGCCGGGCCAACGTCCTGACTTTC; v_call: TRBV7-8; j_call: TRBJ2-6; clone_size: NA; d_call: TRBD1
cdr3_aa: CASSLLTSGGAGTQYF; cdr3_nt: TGTGCCAGCAGCCTCCTGACTAGCGGGGGGGCGGGGACCCAGTACTTC; v_call: TRBV11-2; j_call: TRBJ2-5; clone_size: NA; d_call: TRBD2
cdr3_aa: CASSPGGATNEKLFF; cdr3_nt: TGCGCCAGCAGCCCCGGGGGGGCAACTAATGAAAAACTGTTTTTT; v_call: TRBV5-1; j_call: TRBJ1-4; clone_size: few; d_call: NA
cdr3_aa: CAWSVRSSGSYEQYF; cdr3_nt: TGTGCCTGGAGTGTACGGTCTAGCGGGAGCTACGAGCAGTACTTC; v_call: TRBV30; j_call: TRBJ2-7; clone_size: few; d_call: TRBD2
cdr3_aa: CSVRVKGLAGGTPYEQYF; cdr3_nt: TGCAGCGTTCGGGTTAAGGGACTAGCGGGAGGTACACCCTACGAGCAGTACTTC; v_call: TRBV29-1; j_call: TRBJ2-7; clone_size: once; d_call: TRBD2
cdr3_aa: CASSESRPLNQPQHF; cdr3_nt: TGTGCCAGCAGTGAATCCAGGCCACTCAATCAGCCCCAGCATTTT; v_call: TRBV2; j_call: TRBJ1-5; clone_size: NA; d_call: NA
cdr3_aa: CASSPGQGGTEAFF; cdr3_nt: TGTGCCAGCAGCCCCGGACAGGGGGGCACTGAAGCTTTCTTT; v_call: TRBV27; j_call: TRBJ1-1; clone_size: NA; d_call: TRBD1
cdr3_aa: CASSRASGSLGTGELFF; cdr3_nt: TGTGCCAGCAGCAGGGCGAGCGGGAGTTTAGGAACCGGGGAGCTGTTTTTT; v_call: TRBV3-1/TRBV3-2; j_call: TRBJ2-2; clone_size: NA; d_call: TRBD2
cdr3_aa: CASSPGSPRSTDTQYF; cdr3_nt: TGTGCCAGCAGTCCTGGATCCCCGCGGAGCACAGATACGCAGTATTTT; v_call: TRBV2; j_call: TRBJ2-3; clone_size: NA; d_call: NA
cdr3_aa: CASSVAGGTYNEQFF; cdr3_nt: TGTGCCAGCAGCGTAGCGGGGGGAACCTACAATGAGCAGTTCTTC; v_call: TRBV9; j_call: TRBJ2-1; clone_size: NA; d_call: TRBD2
cdr3_aa: CASSSPVSGSGQETQYF; cdr3_nt: TGTGCCAGCAGCTCACCAGTTAGCGGGAGTGGGCAAGAGACCCAGTACTTC; v_call: TRBV5-4; j_call: TRBJ2-5; clone_size: few; d_call: TRBD2
cdr3_aa: CASTPVGGRLYGNTIYF; cdr3_nt: TGTGCCAGCACTCCGGTGGGGGGGCGCCTTTATGGAAACACCATATATTTT; v_call: TRBV7-9; j_call: TRBJ1-3; clone_size: once; d_call: NA
cdr3_aa: CAIRLQETQYF; cdr3_nt: TGTGCCATCAGGCTACAAGAGACCCAGTACTTC; v_call: TRBV10-3; j_call: TRBJ2-5; clone_size: NA; d_call: NA
cdr3_aa: CASTYSEGVELFF; cdr3_nt: TGTGCCAGCACCTACAGTGAGGGAGTGGAGCTGTTTTTT; v_call: TRBV7-9; j_call: TRBJ2-2; clone_size: few; d_call: NA
cdr3_aa: CASSEYGRLNEKLFF; cdr3_nt: TGTGCCAGCAGTGAATATGGACGACTTAATGAAAAACTGTTTTTT; v_call: TRBV25-1; j_call: TRBJ1-4; clone_size: NA; d_call: NA
cdr3_aa: CASSNRGNTEAFF; cdr3_nt: TGTGCCAGCAGTAATCGGGGGAACACTGAAGCTTTCTTT; v_call: TRBV6-5; j_call: TRBJ1-1; clone_size: NA; d_call: NA
cdr3_aa: CASSSFTGTDTQYF; cdr3_nt: TGTGCCAGCAGCTCGTTTACAGGTACAGATACGCAGTATTTT; v_call: TRBV7-2; j_call: TRBJ2-3; clone_size: NA; d_call: NA
cdr3_aa: CASSYRLAASYEQYF; cdr3_nt: TGTGCCAGCAGTTATAGACTAGCGGCTTCCTACGAGCAGTACTTC; v_call: TRBV6-5; j_call: TRBJ2-7; clone_size: few; d_call: TRBD2
cdr3_aa: CASSVGGGGTSPYNEQFF; cdr3_nt: TGTGCCAGCAGCGTAGGAGGCGGGGGGACTAGTCCCTACAATGAGCAGTTCTTC; v_call: TRBV9; j_call: TRBJ2-1; clone_size: NA; d_call: TRBD2
cdr3_aa: CASSPPGDRFNEQYF; cdr3_nt: TGTGCCAGCAGTCCGCCGGGGGACAGGTTCAACGAGCAGTACTTC; v_call: TRBV2; j_call: TRBJ2-7; clone_size: NA; d_call: TRBD1
cdr3_aa: CASSFQGTEKLFF; cdr3_nt: TGTGCCAGCAGTTTTCAGGGGACTGAAAAACTGTTTTTT; v_call: TRBV12-3/TRBV12-4; j_call: TRBJ1-4; clone_size: NA; d_call: NA
cdr3_aa: CASSWTGGITDTQYF; cdr3_nt: TGTGCCAGCAGTTGGACAGGGGGAATAACAGATACGCAGTATTTT; v_call: TRBV6-6; j_call: TRBJ2-3; clone_size: once; d_call: TRBD1
cdr3_aa: CASSPSGTGELFF; cdr3_nt: TGTGCCAGCAGTCCCTCCGGCACCGGGGAGCTGTTTTTT; v_call: TRBV12-3/TRBV12-4; j_call: TRBJ2-2; clone_size: NA; d_call: NA
cdr3_aa: CASSYPRGGQNTEAFF; cdr3_nt: TGTGCCAGCAGTTACCCTAGGGGGGGGCAGAACACTGAAGCTTTCTTT; v_call: TRBV6-2/TRBV6-3; j_call: TRBJ1-1; clone_size: NA; d_call: NA
cdr3_aa: CASSYSASGAEQYF; cdr3_nt: TGTGCCAGCAGTTACTCGGCTAGCGGGGCCGAGCAGTACTTC; v_call: TRBV6-2/TRBV6-3; j_call: TRBJ2-7; clone_size: NA; d_call: TRBD2
cdr3_aa: CASSLGGGNSPLHF; cdr3_nt: TGTGCCAGCAGCTTGGGAGGTGGCAATTCACCCCTCCACTTT; v_call: TRBV5-6; j_call: TRBJ1-6; clone_size: NA; d_call: NA